The 19 T cell receptor beta chains reported below all come from one sample, sequenced in a study of OX40 agonist ivuxolimab in advanced cancers. Libraries were prepared by immunoSEQ multiplex PCR; TCRdb keeps only in-frame clonotypes and omits some of them. Here the sample spans approximately 59,000 clones, roughly nine tenths being singletons. This material consisted of CD4+ or CD8+ T cells sorted from blood, taken in a trial of the OX40 agonist ivuxolimab. These receptors were obtained from an adult with an advanced solid tumor such as melanoma, head and neck, liver or kidney cancer.

The V call is TRBV18, the J call TRBJ1-5; D is unclear. Trimming pared 3 bases from V and 4 bases from J, leaving 7 bases between. This CDR3 is 13 amino acids long. Germline V CDR1 and CDR2: KGHSH, LQKENI. The CDR3 protein is CASSPDNNQPQHF. The CDR3 bases are TGTGCCAGCTCACCTGACAATAATCAGCCCCAGCATTTT.

The chain employs TRBV6-4 and TRBJ2-7, with D uncertain. The CDR3 runs to 13 residues. Germline V gives CDR1 MRHNA, CDR2 SNTAGT. The germline V and J ends were trimmed by 7 bases and 3 bases, with 13 bases remaining between them. CDR3 nucleotide sequence: TGTGCCAGCAATCGACCTTGGATCTACGAGCAGTACTTC. Its protein is CASNRPWIYEQYF.

The V gene is TRBV1, the J gene TRBJ2-5; the tabulated D call, TRBD1, remains unverified against the DNA. The J call is uncertain, as TRBJ2-7 better fits the DNA end. TRBV1 is a pseudogene locus. The length of the CDR3 is 15 residues. The CDR3: CTSSLTGQGFDEQYF. CDR3 coding DNA: TGCACCAGCAGCCTAACGGGACAGGGGTTCGACGAGCAGTACTTC.

This clone was observed a single time. J is TRBJ2-1 and V is TRBV6-4; the D is unclear. The CDR3 totals 16 residues. Trimming shortened V by 2 bases and J by 0 bases, and 11 bases separated the two germline ends. Germline V CDR1 and CDR2: MRHNA, SNTAGT. CDR3 bases: TGTGCCAGCAGTGACAAGGGTTTCCCCTCCTACAATGAGCAGTTCTTC. The encoded protein is CASSDKGFPSYNEQFF.

The genes are TRBV5-4 and TRBJ1-2, with TRBD1 matching over 10 bases. The CDR3 loop spans 16 amino acids. V lost 7 bases to trimming and J lost 0 bases; unmatched junction nucleotides: 9. Germline loops: CDR1 SGHNT, CDR2 YYREEE (reference sequence). The CDR3 spells CASLETGGAANYGYTF. CDR3 nucleotides: TGTGCCAGCTTGGAGACAGGGGGCGCGGCTAACTATGGCTACACCTTC.

The rearrangement uses TRBV15 and TRBJ2-7; the D gene is possibly TRBD2 (6 bases). This CDR3 region has 15 residues. Germline-derived CDR1 and CDR2 are LNHNV and YYDKDF (reference sequence). With 0 bases removed from V and 4 bases from J, the gap between germline ends came to 13 bases. Here the CDR3 reads CATSRDHGSYYEQYF. The CDR3 coding sequence is TGTGCCACCAGCAGAGATCACGGGAGTTATTACGAGCAGTACTTC.

CDR3 coding DNA: TGTGCCAGCAGTTCCCCGGGCAGGGGGCGAACCGGGGAGCTGTTTTTT. Translated, it gives CASSSPGRGRTGELFF. The J gene is TRBJ2-2, the V gene TRBV25-1, with 8 positions matching TRBD1. The CDR3 contains 16 residues. The V and J ends lost 5 bases and 5 bases, in that order; junction bases with no gene match: 10. Germline V gene data show CDR1 as MGHDK and CDR2 as SYGVNS.

This clone has a single count. The J gene is TRBJ2-3, the V gene TRBV19; D uncertain. CDR3 length: 13 residues. Trimming took off 3 bases at V and 1 base at J, with 5 bases between the two ends. Germline V CDR1 and CDR2: LNHDA, SQIVND (reference sequence). The CDR3 DNA reads TGTGCCAGTAGTATCAGCCGCACAGATACGCAGTATTTT. Residues: CASSISRTDTQYF. The variable domain in full, with the rest retrieved from reference TRBV19 and TRBJ2-3, is DGGITQSPKYLFRKEGQNVTLSCEQNLNHDAMYWYRQDPGQGLRLIYYSQIVNDFQKGDIAEGYSVSREKKESFPLTVTSAQKNPTAFYLCASSISRTDTQYFGPGTRLTVL.

V gene TRBV18 combines with J gene TRBJ2-6; D is undetermined. Between the trimmed V and J ends, which lost 2 bases and 0 bases, there was a span of 8 bases. The CDR3 extends over 16 amino acids. Germline V CDR1 and CDR2: KGHSH, LQKENI. The CDR3 sequence: CASSPVRSSGANVLTF. The CDR3 DNA reads as TGTGCCAGCTCACCAGTAAGGAGCTCTGGGGCCAACGTCCTGACTTTC.

The chain carries TRBV19 and TRBJ2-7, with D perhaps matching TRBD2 (6 bases). Germline CDR1 is LNHDA and CDR2 is SQIVND (reference sequence). This CDR3 contains 13 residues. V was pared by 6 bases and J by 6 bases, with 15 bases between. The CDR3 sequence is CASRGRGVSEQYF. The CDR3, as DNA: TGTGCCAGTAGGGGACGCGGGGTGAGCGAGCAGTACTTC.

V gene TRBV6-5 combines with J gene TRBJ2-1; 8 bases fit TRBD2. Germline V gene sequence: CDR1 MNHEY, CDR2 SVGAGI. The V and J ends lost 4 bases and 15 bases, in that order; junction bases with no gene match: 11. The CDR3 spans 13 residues. In DNA, the CDR3 is TGTGCCAGCAGTTTTCTTCAGCGGGAGTGGCTGTTCTTC. It translates to CASSFLQREWLFF.

V usage is TRBV28 and J usage is TRBJ2-7, with 9 bases lining up with TRBD2. With 10 bases clipped from V and 0 bases from J, the junction kept 10 bases outside the gene matches. The CDR3 contains 15 residues. The germline gives CDR1 MDHEN, CDR2 SYDVKM. The CDR3, as DNA: TGTGCCACTCAAGTAGCGGGGGTGAGCTCCTACGAGCAGTACTTC. As protein: CATQVAGVSSYEQYF.

The chain is built from TRBV7-3 and TRBJ2-3; TRBD2 matches 8 bases. V trimming: 0 bases; J trimming: 2 bases; junction bases outside the gene matches: 1. Germline CDR1 is SGHTA and CDR2 is FQGTGA. CDR3 length: 15 amino acids. CDR3: CASSLTSGTTDTQYF. The CDR3 nucleotides are TGTGCCAGCAGCTTAACTAGCGGGACCACAGATACGCAGTATTTT.

The chain combines TRBV10-2 with TRBJ2-2, with 10 bases matching TRBD1. The V segment lost 6 bases and the J segment 7 bases; nucleotides outside the gene matches: 17. Germline CDR1 and CDR2: WSHSY and SAAADI. The CDR3 totals 18 residues. The CDR3 sequence: CASRSPAGTGEKGGELFF. In DNA, the CDR3 is TGCGCCAGCAGATCGCCTGCTGGGACAGGGGAAAAGGGCGGGGAGCTGTTTTTT.

CDR3: CASSLGGRALGEQYF. The CDR3 DNA sequence: TGTGCCAGCAGCTTAGGCGGGAGGGCCCTCGGAGAGCAGTACTTC. This rearrangement joins TRBV7-2 to TRBJ2-7; 9 bases map to TRBD2. CDR3 length equals 15 residues. CDR1 and CDR2 from the germline V gene are SGHTA and FQGNSA. Losses at the gene ends were 1 base for V and 7 bases for J; bases not matched to a gene: 8.

This clone was seen a single time. The genes are TRBV19 and TRBJ2-1, with D possibly matching TRBD1 (5 bases). The CDR3 sequence is 15 residues long. Trimming took off 5 bases at V and 3 bases at J, with 14 bases between the two ends. Germline-derived CDR1 and CDR2 are LNHDA and SQIVND (reference sequence). CDR3 region: CASSPGFRFYNEQFF. For the CDR3, the DNA is TGTGCCAGTAGTCCAGGGTTTAGGTTCTACAATGAGCAGTTCTTC.

The CDR3 loop is CASGDRGGRTQYF. The CDR3 nucleotides read TGTGCCAGCGGAGACAGGGGCGGGCGGACCCAGTACTTC. The rearrangement uses TRBV27 and TRBJ2-5, with TRBD1 identical over 8 bases. CDR1 is MNHEY, CDR2 SMNVEV, per germline (reference sequence). J was trimmed by 7 bases and V by 8 bases; bases with no gene match: 9. The CDR3 covers 13 residues.

The chain links TRBV13 to TRBJ1-3, with a tentative D call TRBD1 (5 bases). Per germline, CDR1 PRHDT and CDR2 FYEKMQ (reference sequence). The CDR3 spans 17 residues. The V end lost 4 bases, the J end lost 1 base, and 17 bases lay between the germline ends. The DNA for the CDR3 is TGTGCCAGCAGCTCCGACCGGGGGAGGGTATCTGGAAACACCATATATTTT. Its protein product is CASSSDRGRVSGNTIYF.

Comment on this clone: The junction does not match germline at one end; this may be a read error. The chain has TRBV7-7 and TRBJ2-2; D may correspond to TRBD1 or TRBD2 (5 bases each). The CDR3 spans 17 residues. In germline, CDR1 is SSHAT, CDR2 FNYEAQ (reference sequence). This CDR3 reads CASSATTGTLNTGELFF. Here the CDR3 DNA reads TGTGCTAGCAGCGCCACAACCGGGACCCTGAACACCGGGGAGCTGTTTTTT.